This is a list of T cell receptor beta chains from one sample in a study of blood T cell repertoires in COVID-19. Sequencing was performed with immunoSEQ multiplex PCR; in TCRdb, only in-frame clones are kept and a portion is missing. Here the sample spans approximately 88,000 clones, roughly 78% being singletons. The sample consisted of peripheral blood. The receptors here all came from a woman aged 80 or over with acute or convalescent COVID-19. The CDR3 runs from the conserved cysteine through the conserved F or W. A D gene is named only where the DNA matches it firmly. Expanded clones get a size class; other rows say once, few or many, or leave the size out.

size,V,D,J,DNA,CDR3
-,TRBV18,-,TRBJ2-7,TGTGCCAGCTCACGGACAGACTACGAGCAGTACTTC,CASSRTDYEQYF
-,TRBV6-5,-,TRBJ1-1,TGTGCCAGCAGGTCTGACATGAACACTGAAGCTTTCTTT,CASRSDMNTEAFF
-,TRBV3-1/TRBV3-2,TRBD2,TRBJ2-3,TGTGCCAGCAGCCAAGATCTGACTAGCGGGAGCACAGATACGCAGTATTTT,CASSQDLTSGSTDTQYF
once,TRBV18,TRBD2,TRBJ2-1,TGTGCCAGCTCTCGAAGCGGGAGCTCCTACAATGAGCAGTTCTTC,CASSRSGSSYNEQFF
-,TRBV23-1,-,TRBJ2-5,TGCGCCAGCAGTATTATCTGGGGGCGGTCAGAGACCCAGTACTTC,CASSIIWGRSETQYF
-,TRBV24-1,-,TRBJ2-5,TGTGCCACCAGTGATCCTAGGACATCCGGGGAGACCCAGTACTTC,CATSDPRTSGETQYF
-,TRBV5-1,-,TRBJ1-2,TGCGCCAGCAGCTTACGGACAGACTATGACTACACCTTC,CASSLRTDYDYTF
-,TRBV29-1,-,TRBJ1-2,TGCAGCGTCTACTACGGGTTCAACTATGGCTACACCTTC,CSVYYGFNYGYTF
medium-sized,TRBV27,TRBD2,TRBJ2-1,TGTGCCAGCAGTTTATCGGGCGGGAGTTTCGATGAGCAGTTCTTC,CASSLSGGSFDEQFF
-,TRBV18,TRBD1,TRBJ2-7,TGTGCCAGCTCATATGGACAGGGCCACGAGCAGTACTTC,CASSYGQGHEQYF
-,TRBV7-9,-,TRBJ2-7,TGTGCCAGCAGCTTAGACAGAAGGTCACAGGAGCAGTACTTC,CASSLDRRSQEQYF
-,TRBV19,-,TRBJ2-6,TGTGCCAGTAGTTCCCTCTCTGGGGCCAACGTCCTGACTTTC,CASSSLSGANVLTF
-,TRBV5-4,TRBD1,TRBJ2-7,TGTGCCAGCAGCGGATCCGGGACAGGGACCTACGAGCAGTACTTC,CASSGSGTGTYEQYF
-,TRBV4-2,-,TRBJ2-7,TGTGCCAGCAGCCAAGGAGCCTCACCCGGGTCCTACGAGCAGTACTTC,CASSQGASPGSYEQYF
once,TRBV5-1,TRBD2,TRBJ2-1,TGCGCCAGCAGCTGGAGCGGGGGGGCCTTGAATGAGCAGTTCTTC,CASSWSGGALNEQFF
-,TRBV18,TRBD1,TRBJ2-7,TGTGCCAGCTCACAAGAACGGACAGGTGGGGTCTACGAGCAGTACTTC,CASSQERTGGVYEQYF
-,TRBV6-4,-,TRBJ2-3,TGTGCCAGCAGTGACGGGCCTAGCACAGATACGCAGTATTTT,CASSDGPSTDTQYF
-,TRBV7-2,TRBD2,TRBJ2-7,TGTGCCAGCAGCTTAGATAGCGGGAGGACCTACGAGCAGTACTTC,CASSLDSGRTYEQYF
-,TRBV23-1,-,TRBJ2-5,TGCGCCAGCAGTCAATCTCGGGTTATCGCGAAGACCCAGTACTTC,CASSQSRVIAKTQYF
-,TRBV2,TRBD1,TRBJ2-3,TGTGCCAGCAGTGAACTTGGACAGGGTGGAGATACGCAGTATTTT,CASSELGQGGDTQYF
-,TRBV15,-,TRBJ1-4,TGTGCCACCAGCAGAGGGCGGGCATCCGGAGGGGATGAAAAACTGTTTTTT,CATSRGRASGGDEKLFF
-,TRBV10-3,TRBD1,TRBJ2-2,TGTGCCATCAGCCAACCGGGACAGGGGTCCGGGGAGCTGTTTTTT,CAISQPGQGSGELFF
-,TRBV25-1,-,TRBJ2-5,TGTGCCAGCAGTGTGGTGGGCCAAGCGGGAGAGACCCAGTACTTC,CASSVVGQAGETQYF
-,TRBV7-2,-,TRBJ2-7,TGTGCCAGCAGCACGCGGGATTTTGGCGAGCAGTACTTC,CASSTRDFGEQYF
-,TRBV3-1/TRBV3-2,TRBD2,TRBJ2-1,TGTGCCAGCAGCTCCCGACTAGCGGACTCCTACAATGAGCAGTTCTTC,CASSSRLADSYNEQFF
-,TRBV5-1,TRBD2,TRBJ2-5,TGCGCCAGCAGCCCCCCTACGACTAGCGGAGAGACCCAGTACTTC,CASSPPTTSGETQYF
-,TRBV6-1,-,TRBJ1-2,TGTGCCAGCAGTGAACGGCGGATAGCTAACTATGGCTACACCTTC,CASSERRIANYGYTF
-,TRBV4-1,TRBD1,TRBJ2-5,TGCGCCAGCAGCCAGGGACAGGGGTTCCCAGAGACCCAGTACTTC,CASSQGQGFPETQYF
-,TRBV18,-,TRBJ2-1,TGTGCCAGCTCACCACCGACTAGGAAGCATGAGCAGTTCTTC,CASSPPTRKHEQFF
once,TRBV5-1,-,TRBJ2-3,TGCGCCAGCAGCTTGGGAACAGAGGATACGCAGTATTTT,CASSLGTEDTQYF
-,TRBV5-6,-,TRBJ2-2,TGTGCCAGCAGCTTGTGGCTAGCGAACACCGGGGAGCTGTTTTTT,CASSLWLANTGELFF
-,TRBV7-8,-,TRBJ1-2,TGTGCCAGCAGCTTTTCAGGGGCATATGGCTACACCTTC,CASSFSGAYGYTF
-,TRBV7-9,TRBD1,TRBJ1-1,TGTGCCAGCAGCTGGGGACAGGGGACCACTGAAGCTTTCTTT,CASSWGQGTTEAFF
few,TRBV12-3/TRBV12-4,TRBD1,TRBJ2-5,TGTGCCAGCACCATGACAGGGGGCGAGACCCAGTACTTC,CASTMTGGETQYF
-,TRBV6-5,TRBD2,TRBJ2-7,TGTGCCAGCAGACTTAGCGGGAGGTTCAACGAGCAGTACTTC,CASRLSGRFNEQYF
-,TRBV5-1,-,TRBJ1-2,TGCGCCAGCAGCGTCAACAGGGATGGCTACACCTTC,CASSVNRDGYTF
-,TRBV7-8,TRBD1,TRBJ2-7,TGTGCCAGCAGCTTGCAGGGGGCTGGAGAGCAGTACTTC,CASSLQGAGEQYF
-,TRBV10-3,-,TRBJ2-7,TGTGCCATCAGTGAGCGGGAGAACTCCTACGAGCAGTACTTC,CAISERENSYEQYF
-,TRBV2,-,TRBJ2-1,TGTGCCAGCAGTGAGTCTCCAGGCTCCTACAATGAGCAGTTCTTC,CASSESPGSYNEQFF
-,TRBV29-1,-,TRBJ2-3,TGCAGCGTTAGCGGGAGCACAGATACGCAGTATTTT,CSVSGSTDTQYF
-,TRBV7-9,TRBD1,TRBJ2-1,TGTGCCAGCAGCCCGCTAGGGGGACAGGACAATGAGCAGTTCTTC,CASSPLGGQDNEQFF
-,TRBV3-1/TRBV3-2,TRBD1,TRBJ1-2,TGTGCCAGCAGCGAAAGTTACAGGGGGCGCGGGTATGGCTACACCTTC,CASSESYRGRGYGYTF
-,TRBV15,-,TRBJ1-2,TGTGCCACCAGCAGAGATACCAGGGATCTCTATGGCTACACCTTC,CATSRDTRDLYGYTF